The 22 T cell receptor beta chains presented below share a single source sample, sequenced in a study of blood T cell repertoires in COVID-19. TCRdb's copy holds only in-frame clones and misses some; the assay was immunoSEQ multiplex PCR. The table lists hundreds of thousands of clones, around 91% of them singletons. The sample comprised PBMCs or T cells enriched from blood (not recorded which). The origin of the receptors is a woman aged 18-35 years with acute COVID-19.

The chain links TRBV11-2 to TRBJ2-5; 7 bases align to TRBD2. Germline V CDR1 and CDR2: SGHAT, FQNNGV. V shed 4 bases, J shed 5 bases, and the junction held 7 bases outside the gene matches. The CDR3 extends over 14 amino acids. CDR3 in DNA: TGTGCCAGCAGCTCTGAGCGGGGTTGGGAGACCCAGTACTTC. This translates into CASSSERGWETQYF. Combining the CDR3 with reference TRBV11-2 and TRBJ2-5 gives the whole variable domain EAGVAQSPRYKIIEKRQSVAFWCNPISGHATLYWYQQILGQGPKLLIQFQNNGVVDDSQLPKDRFSAERLKGVDSTLKIQPAKLEDSAVYLCASSSERGWETQYFGPGTRLLVL.

This clone was found once. The chain is built from TRBV5-6 and TRBJ1-2; D might be TRBD1 (5 bases). The CDR3 has 15 residues. Deletions cut 0 bases from V and 5 bases from J, with 14 bases between. Per germline, CDR1 SGHDT and CDR2 YYEEEE. The CDR3 loop is CASSLVGGVLYGYTF. In nucleotides, the CDR3 is TGTGCCAGCAGCTTGGTTGGAGGGGTTTTGTATGGCTACACCTTC.

V gene TRBV7-9 combines with J gene TRBJ2-7; 7 bases match TRBD2. This CDR3 is 14 amino acids long. With V trimmed by 1 base and J by 2 bases, 2 bases remained unmatched. CDR1 is SEHNR and CDR2 is FQNEAQ in the germline V gene (reference sequence). CDR3 coding DNA: TGTGCCAGCAGCTTAGGCGGGAGAGCCTACGAGCAGTACTTC. Translated: CASSLGGRAYEQYF.

The chain employs TRBV7-8 and TRBJ1-5, with 7 nucleotides matching TRBD1. The germline gives CDR1 SGHVS, CDR2 FQNEAQ. There are 18 residues in the CDR3. V lost 5 bases, J lost 0 bases, and 13 bases stayed unmatched. CDR3 region: CASSATGALRDSNQPQHF. The CDR3 DNA follows: TGTGCCAGCAGCGCAACAGGGGCGCTGAGGGATAGCAATCAGCCCCAGCATTTT.

The rearrangement joins TRBV20-1 to TRBJ2-3; D remains unclear. Trimming shortened V by 6 bases and J by 7 bases, and 11 bases separated the two germline ends. The CDR3 loop spans 11 amino acids. CDR1 and CDR2 (germline): DFQATT, SNEGSKA (reference sequence). The CDR3 spells CSAGLTNTQYF. The CDR3 bases are TGCAGTGCGGGCCTCACGAATACGCAGTATTTT.

The gene calls are TRBV2 and TRBJ2-3, with 7 bases matching TRBD2. J gave up 1 base and V 2 bases, and 12 bases lay outside the gene matches. CDR1 is SNHLY, CDR2 FYNNEI, per germline. The CDR3 has 18 amino acids. The CDR3 sequence is CASSELRGEGLGTDTQYF. The CDR3, as DNA: TGTGCCAGCAGTGAACTGCGAGGGGAGGGGTTAGGCACAGATACGCAGTATTTT. The complete variable domain, with remaining parts taken from reference TRBV2 and TRBJ2-3, reads EPEVTQTPSHQVTQMGQEVILRCVPISNHLYFYWYRQILGQKVEFLVSFYNNEISEKSEIFDDQFSVERPDGSNFTLKIRSTKLEDSAMYFCASSELRGEGLGTDTQYFGPGTRLTVL.

This clone occurred once. V and J are TRBV9 and TRBJ2-1; 7 bases align to TRBD2. Trimming removed 2 bases from V and 6 bases from J; junction bases left unmatched: 5. CDR1 SGDLS and CDR2 YYNGEE come from the germline V gene. The CDR3 consists of 14 residues. The CDR3 nucleotides read TGTGCCAGCAGCGTGTGGGTAGCGGGCAATGAGCAGTTCTTC. This encodes CASSVWVAGNEQFF.

This chain joins TRBV29-1 and TRBJ2-1, with D possibly TRBD1 on 5 matching bases. V was cut by 4 bases and J by 12 bases, with 28 bases left in between. Germline CDR1 reads SQVTM; CDR2 reads ANQGSEA. The CDR3 loop spans 16 amino acids. The CDR3 protein is CSVVPRSRADSFGQFF. The DNA for the CDR3 is TGCAGCGTTGTTCCCCGTTCCCGCGCCGACAGTTTCGGGCAGTTCTTC.

This clone has only one observation. V is TRBV10-2 and J is TRBJ2-1, with 11 nucleotides matching TRBD1. Germline V CDR1 and CDR2: WSHSY, SAAADI. The CDR3 totals 15 residues. V shed 6 bases, J shed 3 bases, and the junction held 4 bases outside the gene matches. The CDR3 region is CASRSGTGGYNEQFF. The CDR3 region has the DNA TGCGCCAGCAGGTCCGGGACAGGGGGCTACAATGAGCAGTTCTTC.

The chain has TRBV24-1 and TRBJ2-5; 8 positions match TRBD2. This CDR3 has 17 residues. The V segment lost 3 bases and the J segment 3 bases; nucleotides outside the gene matches: 11. Per the germline V gene, CDR1 is KGHDR and CDR2 is SFDVKD. In DNA form, the CDR3 reads TGTGCCACCAGTGATGGTGGAGCGGGAGCCCTAAAAGAGACCCAGTACTTC. This gives the protein CATSDGGAGALKETQYF.

The chain uses TRBV2 and TRBJ1-6; D may be TRBD1 (5 bases). The CDR3 consists of 15 residues. Germline CDR1 reads SNHLY; CDR2 reads FYNNEI. Trimming took 0 bases from V and 4 from J, leaving 7 bases between them. This CDR3 is CASSEAGVYNSPLHF. As DNA, the CDR3 is TGTGCCAGCAGTGAAGCAGGGGTATATAATTCACCCCTCCACTTT.

The chain uses TRBV10-3 and TRBJ1-6; 8 positions match TRBD1. Germline CDR1 is ENHRY and CDR2 is SYGVKD. The CDR3 runs to 14 residues. The ends lost 2 bases at V and 8 bases at J; junction bases unmatched: 2. The CDR3 region is CAISEETGDSPLHF. In nucleotides, the CDR3 is TGTGCCATCAGTGAGGAGACAGGGGATTCACCCCTCCACTTT.

This rearrangement joins TRBV7-9 to TRBJ2-1; 13 bases fit TRBD2. The length of the CDR3 is 13 residues. The V and J ends lost 5 bases and 12 bases, in that order; junction bases with no gene match: 4. The germline V gene has CDR1 SEHNR and CDR2 FQNEAQ (reference sequence). CDR3 amino acids: CASSPGLAGMQFF. The CDR3 coding sequence is TGTGCCAGCAGCCCGGGACTAGCGGGAATGCAGTTCTTC. Using reference TRBV7-9 and TRBJ2-1 for the parts outside the CDR3, the full variable domain is DTGVSQNPRHKITKRGQNVTFRCDPISEHNRLYWYRQTLGQGPEFLTYFQNEAQLEKSRLLSDRFSAERPKGSFSTLEIQRTEQGDSAMYLCASSPGLAGMQFFGPGTRLTVL.

This rearrangement joins TRBV27 to TRBJ2-7; 9 nucleotides match TRBD2. V trimming: 7 bases; J trimming: 0 bases; junction bases outside the gene matches: 10. The V gene's germline CDR1 is MNHEY and CDR2 SMNVEV (reference sequence). The length of the CDR3 is 16 residues. DNA for the CDR3: TGTGCCAGCAATAGCGGGAGATCCTCAAGCTCCTACGAGCAGTACTTC. This sequence encodes CASNSGRSSSSYEQYF.

CDR3 in amino acids: CATSRVAATNTEAFF. The CDR3 DNA reads as TGTGCCACCAGCAGAGTAGCGGCGACTAACACTGAAGCTTTCTTT. This chain connects TRBV15 to TRBJ1-1; no clear D. From germline, CDR1 is LNHNV and CDR2 YYDKDF (reference sequence). Trimming pared 1 base from V and 2 bases from J, leaving 11 bases between. The CDR3 contains 15 residues.

Worth noting for this clone: The same CDR3 can be traced to other DNA sequences in this sample. This chain's CDR3 is CASSVGLAGTDTQYF. The CDR3 DNA is TGTGCCAGCAGCGTAGGACTAGCGGGCACAGATACGCAGTATTTT. The chain joins TRBV9 to TRBJ2-3, with TRBD2 matching 9 bases. V lost 0 bases, J lost 1 base, and 0 bases stayed unmatched. The CDR3 consists of 15 residues. CDR1 and CDR2 (germline): SGDLS, YYNGEE.

The chain joins TRBV18 to TRBJ2-6; D call uncertain. V was shortened by 3 bases and J by 2 bases, with 8 bases between the two germline ends. The germline gives CDR1 KGHSH, CDR2 LQKENI. The CDR3 contains 15 residues. Here the CDR3 reads CASSPRTAGANVLTF. The CDR3 region has the DNA TGTGCCAGCTCACCGAGAACAGCTGGGGCCAACGTCCTGACTTTC.

The V call is TRBV11-2, the J call TRBJ2-7; 7 nucleotides line up with TRBD1. This CDR3 spans 14 amino acids. The trim removed 1 base at V and 4 bases at J, leaving 4 bases unmatched. Germline values: CDR1 SGHAT, CDR2 FQNNGV. The CDR3 is CASSLGWDRYEQYF. The CDR3 nucleotides are TGTGCCAGCAGCTTAGGGTGGGACAGATACGAGCAGTACTTC.

The rearrangement joins TRBV6-5 to TRBJ1-6; TRBD1 matches at 9 bases. The ends lost 6 bases at V and 4 bases at J; junction bases unmatched: 4. Germline V lookup: CDR1 MNHEY, CDR2 SVGAGI. This CDR3 has 15 amino acids. CDR3 protein: CASSGTGLYNSPLHF. CDR3 nucleotides: TGTGCCAGCAGCGGGACAGGGCTTTATAATTCACCCCTCCACTTT.

V and J are TRBV19 and TRBJ1-6, with D maybe TRBD1 (5 bases). CDR3 length: 14 amino acids. With 3 bases removed from V and 10 bases from J, the gap between germline ends came to 13 bases. Germline V CDR1 and CDR2: LNHDA, SQIVND (reference sequence). The CDR3 DNA follows: TGTGCCAGTAGTATTCTCAGACAGAGCTCACCCCTCCACTTT. As protein: CASSILRQSSPLHF.

The count of this clone is one. The chain uses TRBV7-8 and TRBJ2-7, with 10 nucleotides matching TRBD2. The CDR3 covers 18 residues. J gave up 2 bases and V 0 bases, and 10 bases lay outside the gene matches. Germline CDR1 reads SGHVS; CDR2 reads FQNEAQ. CDR3 sequence (DNA): TGTGCCAGCAGCTTAGCGGGGACTAGCGCTAATCGGGCCTACGAGCAGTACTTC. Encoded protein: CASSLAGTSANRAYEQYF.

The gene calls are TRBV18 and TRBJ2-1, with D perhaps matching TRBD1 (8 bases). This CDR3 is built from 16 residues. Deletions cut 2 bases from V and 3 bases from J, with 14 bases between. Germline V gene lookup returns CDR1 KGHSH and CDR2 LQKENI. The CDR3 DNA follows: TGTGCCAGCTCACCAACGACAGGGGAGGGCTACAATGAGCAGTTCTTC. Translation: CASSPTTGEGYNEQFF.